This section outlines one T cell receptor beta chain sequence together with its context. Its antigen is still unknown. TCRdb keeps only in-frame clones here, not all; method: immunoSEQ multiplex PCR. Here the sample spans just over 95,000 clones, 85% to 90% being singletons. The data were taken from a study of T cell responses to AZD1222 COVID-19 vaccine. Findings and caveats of the study: Distributed over spike, vaccine-associated CD4 TCRs predominated at 160-218 and 743-854. With two AZD1222 doses given, Spike-specific TCR breadth and depth both rose. None of the repertoires were sampled until the peak T cell response had passed. Donors in the cohort were predominantly white British and more often female, and clonal diversity was possibly underestimated.

Source: peripheral blood, taken on day 0 of AZD1222 vaccination. This TCR was sampled from an adult in good health.

CDR3: CASHPPGGRNEQFF. CDR3 in DNA: TGTGCCAGCCACCCTCCGGGGGGGCGAAATGAGCAGTTCTTC. This chain joins TRBV6-5 and TRBJ2-1; 8 bases are shared with TRBD2. Germline assignment: CDR1 MNHEY and CDR2 SVGAGI. The CDR3 is made up of 14 amino acids. Unmatched junction bases numbered 10, after V lost 8 bases and J lost 7 bases.